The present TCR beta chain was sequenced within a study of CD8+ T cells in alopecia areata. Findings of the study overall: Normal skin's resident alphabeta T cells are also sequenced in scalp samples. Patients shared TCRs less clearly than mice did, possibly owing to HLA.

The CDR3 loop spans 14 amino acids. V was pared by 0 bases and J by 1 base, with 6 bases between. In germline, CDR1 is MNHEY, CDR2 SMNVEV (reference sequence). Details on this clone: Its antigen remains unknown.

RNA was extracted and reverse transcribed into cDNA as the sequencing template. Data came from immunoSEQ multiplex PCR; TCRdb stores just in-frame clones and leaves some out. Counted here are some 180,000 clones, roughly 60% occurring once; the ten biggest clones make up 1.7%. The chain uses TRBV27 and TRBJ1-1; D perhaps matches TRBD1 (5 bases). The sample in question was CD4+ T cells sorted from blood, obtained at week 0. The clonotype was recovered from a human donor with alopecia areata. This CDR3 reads CASSLSRANTEAFF. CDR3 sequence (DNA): TGTGCCAGCAGTTTATCCAGGGCGAACACTGAAGCTTTCTTT.